These 22 T cell receptor beta chains were sequenced from one sample in a study of T cell responses to AZD1222 COVID-19 vaccine. The protocol was immunoSEQ multiplex PCR, while the TCRdb copy is restricted to in-frame clones and leaves out a portion. This sample carries around 150,000 clones, roughly 94% of them seen once, and the ten largest clones take approximately 4.6%. The input for sequencing was peripheral blood, taken 28 days after the second AZD1222 dose. The origin of the receptors is an adult who received the AZD1222 COVID-19 vaccine.

The chain recombines TRBV30 with TRBJ1-3; D gene unclear. Germline CDR1 is GTSNPN and CDR2 is SVGIG (reference sequence). V lost 4 bases and J 0 bases, leaving 16 bases between the germline ends. CDR3 length: 16 amino acids. The DNA of the CDR3 is TGTGCCTGGACCCCTCTCATAGTCGCCTCTGGAAACACCATATATTTT. Encoded protein: CAWTPLIVASGNTIYF.

The V gene is TRBV3-1 (or the pseudogene TRBV3-2), the J gene TRBJ2-7; the match to TRBD1 covers 8 bases. V dropped 0 bases and J dropped 0; count of bases not matched to a gene: 10. The CDR3 is 18 residues long. From germline, CDR1 is LGHDT and CDR2 YNNKEL (reference sequence). CDR3: CASSQDRRQGTFSYEQYF. The CDR3 DNA sequence: TGTGCCAGCAGCCAAGATCGGAGACAGGGGACTTTCTCCTACGAGCAGTACTTC.

The chain links TRBV7-9 to TRBJ2-3; 9 bases match TRBD2. Germline CDR1 and CDR2: SEHNR and FQNEAQ (reference sequence). The V gene end was trimmed by 4 bases and the J gene end by 4 bases; junction bases not matched to a gene: 6. The CDR3 has 15 amino acids. In nucleotides, the CDR3 is TGTGCCAGCAGCTCGGCGGAGCGGGAGGCAGATACGCAGTATTTT. Protein: CASSSAEREADTQYF.

This sequence joins TRBV6-5 and TRBJ2-5, with 7 bases that match TRBD1. CDR3 length equals 15 residues. J lost 4 bases, V lost 6 bases, and 11 bases had no gene match. CDR1 and CDR2 from the germline V gene are MNHEY and SVGAGI. The CDR3, as DNA: TGTGCCAGCAGCTTTTACAGGGGCGTGCGAGAGACCCAGTACTTC. This translates into CASSFYRGVRETQYF.

The chain's CDR3 is CSVGQGVDGYTF. The DNA for the CDR3 is TGCAGCGTTGGGCAGGGCGTCGATGGCTACACCTTC. The chain recombines TRBV29-1 with TRBJ1-2; D is perhaps TRBD1 (5 bases). CDR3 length: 12 amino acids. V lost 4 bases to trimming and J lost 6 bases, with 12 bases between them. Per germline, CDR1 SQVTM and CDR2 ANQGSEA.

The chain links TRBV19 to TRBJ1-6; the match to TRBD1 covers 7 bases. In germline, CDR1 is LNHDA, CDR2 SQIVND (reference sequence). Losses at the gene ends were 7 bases for V and 6 bases for J; bases not matched to a gene: 9. CDR3 size: 15 residues. CDR3 in DNA: TGTGCCAGTATGGAAGGGGGCAGGGGTAATTCACCCCTCCACTTT. Its translation is CASMEGGRGNSPLHF. Combining the CDR3 with reference TRBV19 and TRBJ1-6 gives the whole variable domain DGGITQSPKYLFRKEGQNVTLSCEQNLNHDAMYWYRQDPGQGLRLIYYSQIVNDFQKGDIAEGYSVSREKKESFPLTVTSAQKNPTAFYLCASMEGGRGNSPLHFGNGTRLTVT.

CDR3 DNA: TGTGCCAGCAGCCTAGAACCGGGACAGAGCTACGAGCAGTACTTC. It encodes CASSLEPGQSYEQYF. The chain recombines TRBV3-1 (or the pseudogene TRBV3-2) with TRBJ2-7; 7 nucleotides align to TRBD1. Trimming cost V 4 bases and J 3 bases; bases outside gene matches: 9. Germline loops: CDR1 LGHDT, CDR2 YNNKEL (reference sequence). This CDR3 is built from 15 residues.

The genes are TRBV29-1 and TRBJ1-2; no firm D call. V dropped 7 bases and J dropped 0 bases, with 9 bases sitting between them. The germline V gene encodes CDR1 SQVTM and CDR2 ANQGSEA. The CDR3 runs 12 residues. CDR3 loop: CSGNSANYGYTF. In nucleotides, the CDR3 is TGCAGCGGAAACTCTGCTAACTATGGCTACACCTTC.

The chain employs TRBV3-1 (or the pseudogene TRBV3-2) and TRBJ2-1; TRBD2 agrees at 8 bases. The CDR3 spans 15 residues. Germline V gene sequence: CDR1 LGHDT, CDR2 YNNKEL (reference sequence). Trimming at V came to 3 bases and at J to 7 bases, leaving 8 bases not matched to a gene. CDR3 coding DNA: TGTGCCAGCAGCCAGGGGACGGGAGGGTATAATGAGCAGTTCTTC. It yields the protein CASSQGTGGYNEQFF.

The chain employs TRBV30 and TRBJ2-7; maybe TRBD1 (5 bases). CDR3 size: 13 residues. CDR1 and CDR2 from the germline V gene are GTSNPN and SVGIG (reference sequence). The V and J ends lost 2 bases and 5 bases respectively, with 13 bases between them. CDR3 in DNA: TGTGCCTGGAGTCGCAGGCCCAGGGACGAGCAGTACTTC. Its protein product is CAWSRRPRDEQYF.

V is TRBV24-1 and J is TRBJ2-7; D gene unclear. From germline, CDR1 is KGHDR and CDR2 SFDVKD. CDR3 size: 13 residues. V lost 2 bases and J lost 4, with 8 bases in between. CDR3 amino acids: CATSDSALYEQYF. CDR3 DNA: TGTGCCACCAGTGATTCGGCTTTATACGAGCAGTACTTC.

CDR3 residues: CASSKSTGQGSAETQYF. The CDR3 DNA is TGTGCCAGCAGCAAATCTACGGGACAGGGTTCCGCGGAGACCCAGTACTTC. The rearrangement uses TRBV21-1 and TRBJ2-5; the D call in the table, TRBD1, was not verified against the DNA. TRBV21-1 is a recognized pseudogene. This CDR3 comprises 17 residues.

This clone has a handful of counts. The V gene is TRBV11-2, the J gene TRBJ1-4; the D gene is possibly TRBD1 (5 bases). Germline V lookup: CDR1 SGHAT, CDR2 FQNNGV. The V gene lost 5 bases and the J gene lost 7 bases, with 14 bases spanning the gap. The CDR3 is made up of 14 amino acids. The CDR3 region is CASSPDRVSEKLFF. DNA of the CDR3: TGTGCCAGCAGCCCCGACAGAGTCAGTGAAAAACTGTTTTTT.

The chain employs TRBV7-2 and TRBJ1-3; D not resolved. Germline-derived CDR1 and CDR2 are SGHTA and FQGNSA. The CDR3 is made up of 15 amino acids. V lost 8 bases and J lost 1, with 15 bases in between. In DNA, the CDR3 is TGTGCCAGCTCCCCTCGCCCCGCTTCTGGAAACACCATATATTTT. Its protein is CASSPRPASGNTIYF.

The V gene is TRBV2, the J gene TRBJ1-1, with D uncertain. The CDR3 length is 14 residues. V lost 7 bases, J lost 2 bases, and 14 bases lay in between. In germline, CDR1 is SNHLY, CDR2 FYNNEI. As DNA, the CDR3 is TGTGCCAGCACCTACACAGAACTAAACACTGAAGCTTTCTTT. It is translated as CASTYTELNTEAFF.

The genes are TRBV6-5 and TRBJ1-2; D is uncertain. CDR3 length: 13 residues. The germline gives CDR1 MNHEY, CDR2 SVGAGI. V was clipped by 6 bases and J by 7 bases, with 15 bases between them. Here the CDR3 DNA reads TGTGCCAGCAGGGTGACGGAGGGTAGTGGCTACACCTTC. Its protein is CASRVTEGSGYTF.

This chain uses TRBV28 with TRBJ2-1, with D tentatively TRBD2 (6 bases). Trimming took off 4 bases at V and 2 bases at J, with 12 bases between the two ends. CDR1 MDHEN and CDR2 SYDVKM come from the germline V gene. The CDR3 sequence is 15 residues long. The chain's CDR3 is CASSSGGTTYNEQFF. CDR3 nucleotides: TGTGCCAGCAGTTCTGGCGGGACGACCTACAATGAGCAGTTCTTC.

The CDR3 DNA reads as TGTGCCAGCTCACCGTATGACAGGGGTTTAGAAGAAAAACTGTTTTTT. It codes for CASSPYDRGLEEKLFF. This chain joins TRBV18 and TRBJ1-4; 8 nucleotides agree with TRBD1. The CDR3 is 16 amino acids. Germline V gives CDR1 KGHSH, CDR2 LQKENI. J was trimmed by 8 bases and V by 3 bases; bases with no gene match: 11.

This chain links TRBV2 with TRBJ2-7; D call uncertain. Germline assignment: CDR1 SNHLY and CDR2 FYNNEI. The V and J ends lost 1 base and 1 base respectively, with 11 bases between them. The CDR3 contains 15 residues. The CDR3 loop reads CASSEGAGLSYEQYF. Here the CDR3 DNA reads TGTGCCAGCAGTGAAGGGGCTGGATTATCCTACGAGCAGTACTTC.

The V gene is TRBV6-2 or TRBV6-3, the J gene TRBJ1-2; D gene unclear. CDR1 and CDR2 (germline): MNHEY, SVGEGT. V shed 6 bases and J shed 3 bases, with 14 bases lying between them. This CDR3 is 14 amino acids long. The CDR3 loop is CASSLADGYYGYTF. The DNA of the CDR3 is TGTGCCAGCAGCCTCGCAGACGGATACTATGGCTACACCTTC.

The chain has TRBV30 and TRBJ1-1; D not resolved. V was trimmed by 1 base and J by 1 base, leaving 7 bases between them. The CDR3 is made up of 13 amino acids. CDR1 and CDR2 from the germline V gene are GTSNPN and SVGIG (reference sequence). CDR3 bases: TGTGCCTGGAGTGAAGGGAGGAACACTGAAGCTTTCTTT. Its translation is CAWSEGRNTEAFF.

The V and J genes are TRBV4-1 and TRBJ2-2, with D unresolved. The ends were cut back, 4 bases at V and 7 bases at J, with 10 bases in the middle. CDR3 length: 13 amino acids. From germline, CDR1 is MGHRA and CDR2 YSYEKL. CDR3 loop: CASSPDGRGELFF. The CDR3 DNA follows: TGCGCCAGCAGCCCCGACGGTCGCGGGGAGCTGTTTTTT.